One and the same sample provided the 5 T cell receptor beta chains below, sequenced in a study of blood T cell repertoires in COVID-19. Sequencing used immunoSEQ multiplex PCR; TCRdb keeps in-frame clones, though not all of them. This table holds roughly 300,000 clones, around 81% found once. The sample was peripheral blood. The origin of the receptors is an older woman with active or convalescent COVID-19.

The rearrangement uses TRBV29-1 and TRBJ1-2; D remains unclear. V was shortened by 0 bases and J by 6 bases, with 8 bases between the two germline ends. CDR3 length: 12 residues. The germline V gene has CDR1 SQVTM and CDR2 ANQGSEA. CDR3 sequence reads: CSVEDQADGYTF. The CDR3 bases are TGCAGCGTTGAAGACCAAGCTGATGGCTACACCTTC.

This chain links TRBV18 with TRBJ1-1; D unclear. Trimming pared 1 base from V and 5 bases from J, leaving 11 bases between. There are 14 residues in the CDR3. The germline CDR1 and CDR2 sequences are KGHSH and LQKENI. The CDR3 DNA sequence: TGTGCCAGCTCACCACGTATTGGAGGAACTGAAGCTTTCTTT. Encoded protein: CASSPRIGGTEAFF.

This chain links TRBV6-6 with TRBJ1-1; D not certain. The V and J ends lost 6 bases and 7 bases respectively, with 18 bases between them. CDR3 length: 14 amino acids. Germline V gene lookup returns CDR1 MNHNY and CDR2 SVGAGI (reference sequence). In nucleotides, the CDR3 is TGTGCCAGCAGGGATCGCCTTGGGCAGGTTGAAGCTTTCTTT. Translating gives CASRDRLGQVEAFF.

CDR3 in DNA: TGTGCCAGTAGCGCGCGACAGCTCTCCGAGCAGTACTTC. Its translation: CASSARQLSEQYF. The chain is built from TRBV19 and TRBJ2-7; TRBD1 might be the D (5 bases). Germline V gene lookup returns CDR1 LNHDA and CDR2 SQIVND (reference sequence). The CDR3 has 13 residues. Trimming removed 6 bases from V and 6 bases from J, with 15 bases in between.

As for this clone: Different DNA sequences within this sample yield the same CDR3. CDR3 in DNA: TGTGCCAGTAGTGCCCGTGGAGGGAACACTGAAGCTTTCTTT. Its translation is CASSARGGNTEAFF. The rearrangement uses TRBV19 and TRBJ1-1; D not resolved. Germline V gene sequence: CDR1 LNHDA, CDR2 SQIVND (reference sequence). This CDR3 region has 14 residues. Trimming took 5 bases from V and 1 from J, leaving 11 bases between them.